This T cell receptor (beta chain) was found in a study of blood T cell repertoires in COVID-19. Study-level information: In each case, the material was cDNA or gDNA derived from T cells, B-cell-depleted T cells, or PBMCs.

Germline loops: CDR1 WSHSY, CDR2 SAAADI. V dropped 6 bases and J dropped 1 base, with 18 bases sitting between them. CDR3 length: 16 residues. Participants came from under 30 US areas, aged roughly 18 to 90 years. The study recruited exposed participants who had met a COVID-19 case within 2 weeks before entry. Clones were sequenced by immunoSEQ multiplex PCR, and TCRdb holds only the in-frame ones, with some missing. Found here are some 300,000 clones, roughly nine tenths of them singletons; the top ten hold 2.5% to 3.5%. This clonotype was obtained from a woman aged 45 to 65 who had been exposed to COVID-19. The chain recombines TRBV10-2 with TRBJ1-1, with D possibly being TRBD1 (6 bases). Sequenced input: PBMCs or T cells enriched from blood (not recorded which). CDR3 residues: CASRGQTDLKNTEAFF. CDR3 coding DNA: TGCGCCAGCAGAGGACAGACCGACCTAAAGAACACTGAAGCTTTCTTT.